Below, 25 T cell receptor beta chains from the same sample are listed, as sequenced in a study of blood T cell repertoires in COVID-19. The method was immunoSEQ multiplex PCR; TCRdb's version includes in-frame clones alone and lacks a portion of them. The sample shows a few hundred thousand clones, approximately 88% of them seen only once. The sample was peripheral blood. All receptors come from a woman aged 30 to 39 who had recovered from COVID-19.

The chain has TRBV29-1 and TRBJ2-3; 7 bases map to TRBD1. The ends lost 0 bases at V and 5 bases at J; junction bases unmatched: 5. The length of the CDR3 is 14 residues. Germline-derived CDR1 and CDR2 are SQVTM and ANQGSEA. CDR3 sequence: CSVEDPPGGDTQYF. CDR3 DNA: TGCAGCGTTGAAGATCCTCCAGGGGGAGATACGCAGTATTTT.

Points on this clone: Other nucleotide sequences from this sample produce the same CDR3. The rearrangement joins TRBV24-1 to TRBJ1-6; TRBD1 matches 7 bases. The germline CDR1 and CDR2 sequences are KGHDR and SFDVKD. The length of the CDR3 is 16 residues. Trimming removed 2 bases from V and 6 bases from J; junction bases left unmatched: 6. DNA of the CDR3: TGTGCCACCAGTGATTCAAGGACAGGAAGTAATTCACCCCTCCACTTT. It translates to CATSDSRTGSNSPLHF.

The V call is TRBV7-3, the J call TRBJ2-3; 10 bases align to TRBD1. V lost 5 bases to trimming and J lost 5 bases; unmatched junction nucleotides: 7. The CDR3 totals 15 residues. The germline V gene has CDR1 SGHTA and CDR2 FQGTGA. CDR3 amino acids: CASSPGGQGIDTQYF. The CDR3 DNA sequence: TGTGCCAGCAGCCCGGGGGGACAGGGGATAGATACGCAGTATTTT.

This CDR3 is CAWSPDRGHDNEQFF. The CDR3 nucleotides are TGTGCCTGGAGCCCGGACAGGGGGCATGACAATGAGCAGTTCTTC. The V gene is TRBV30, the J gene TRBJ2-1; 11 nucleotides match TRBD1. CDR3 length: 15 amino acids. The germline V gene has CDR1 GTSNPN and CDR2 SVGIG (reference sequence). The trim removed 3 bases at V and 5 bases at J, leaving 6 bases unmatched. The full variable domain, its missing parts supplied by reference TRBV30 and TRBJ2-1, is SQTIHQWPATLVQPVGSPLSLECTVEGTSNPNLYWYRQAAGRGLQLLFYSVGIGQISSEVPQNLSASRPQDRQFILSSKKLLLSDSGFYLCAWSPDRGHDNEQFFGPGTRLTVL.

The DNA of the CDR3 is TGTGCCAGCAGTTTATGGCTGAACAATGAGCAGTTCTTC. Translated, it gives CASSLWLNNEQFF. The V gene is TRBV27, the J gene TRBJ2-1, with no clear D. The CDR3 totals 13 residues. Trimming took off 1 base at V and 5 bases at J, with 6 bases between the two ends. Germline-derived CDR1 and CDR2 are MNHEY and SMNVEV (reference sequence).

The CDR3 DNA follows: TGTGCCAGCAGCTTAAGTCCAGGGCCCGATACGCAGTATTTT. This sequence encodes CASSLSPGPDTQYF. The chain recombines TRBV7-8 with TRBJ2-3; perhaps TRBD1 as D (5 bases). Germline CDR1 reads SGHVS; CDR2 reads FQNEAQ. The V end was cut by 2 bases, the J end by 6 bases, with 12 bases between. There are 14 residues in the CDR3.

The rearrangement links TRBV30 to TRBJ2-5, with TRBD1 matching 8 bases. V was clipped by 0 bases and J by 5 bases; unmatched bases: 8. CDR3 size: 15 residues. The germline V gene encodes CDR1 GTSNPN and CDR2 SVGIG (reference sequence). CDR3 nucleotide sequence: TGTGCCTGGAGTGTACCTGCAGGGGGCTTCGAGACCCAGTACTTC. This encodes CAWSVPAGGFETQYF.

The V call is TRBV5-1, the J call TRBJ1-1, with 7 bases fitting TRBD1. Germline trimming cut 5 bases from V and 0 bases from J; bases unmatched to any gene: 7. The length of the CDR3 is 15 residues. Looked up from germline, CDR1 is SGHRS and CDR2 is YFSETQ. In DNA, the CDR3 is TGCGCCAGCAGTCGAGGGGGCACCATGAACACTGAAGCTTTCTTT. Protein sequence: CASSRGGTMNTEAFF.

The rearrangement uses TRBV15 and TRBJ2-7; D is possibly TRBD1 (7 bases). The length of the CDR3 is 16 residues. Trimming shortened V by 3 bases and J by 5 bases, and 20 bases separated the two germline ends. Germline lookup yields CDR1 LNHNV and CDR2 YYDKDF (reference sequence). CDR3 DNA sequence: TGTGCCACCAGCAGGGGGGGCATGACAGGGCGCGACGAGCAGTACTTC. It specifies CATSRGGMTGRDEQYF.

This CDR3 is CASNLLGSYEQYF. CDR3 in DNA: TGCGCCAGCAACCTACTAGGCTCCTACGAGCAGTACTTC. V and J are TRBV10-2 and TRBJ2-7; maybe TRBD2 (5 bases). V lost 7 bases and J lost 0, with 10 bases in between. This CDR3 has 13 residues. The V gene's germline CDR1 is WSHSY and CDR2 SAAADI.

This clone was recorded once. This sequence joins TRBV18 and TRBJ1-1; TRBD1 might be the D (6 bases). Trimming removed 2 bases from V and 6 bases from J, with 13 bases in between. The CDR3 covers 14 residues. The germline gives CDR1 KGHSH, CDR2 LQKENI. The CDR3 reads CASSPNRAHPEAFF. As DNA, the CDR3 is TGTGCCAGCTCACCAAACAGGGCGCACCCTGAAGCTTTCTTT.

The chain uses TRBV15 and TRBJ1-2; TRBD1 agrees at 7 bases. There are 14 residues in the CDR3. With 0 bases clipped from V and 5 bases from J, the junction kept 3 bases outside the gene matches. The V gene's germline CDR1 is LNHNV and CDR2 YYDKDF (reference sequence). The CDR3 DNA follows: TGTGCCACCAGCAGAGAAGGGGGCGGGTATGGCTACACCTTC. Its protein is CATSREGGGYGYTF.

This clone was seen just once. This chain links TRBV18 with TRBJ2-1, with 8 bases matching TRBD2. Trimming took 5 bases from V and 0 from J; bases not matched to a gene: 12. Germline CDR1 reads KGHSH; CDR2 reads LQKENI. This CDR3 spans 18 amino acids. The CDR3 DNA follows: TGTGCCAGCTCATCCAAGAGTAGCGGGGTTTTCTCCTACAATGAGCAGTTCTTC. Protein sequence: CASSSKSSGVFSYNEQFF.

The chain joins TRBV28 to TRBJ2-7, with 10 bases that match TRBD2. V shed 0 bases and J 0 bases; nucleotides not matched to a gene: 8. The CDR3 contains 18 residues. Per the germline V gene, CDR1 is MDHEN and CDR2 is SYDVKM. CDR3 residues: CASSLWGTSVALSYEQYF. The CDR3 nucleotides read TGTGCCAGCAGTTTATGGGGGACTAGCGTGGCCCTCTCCTACGAGCAGTACTTC.

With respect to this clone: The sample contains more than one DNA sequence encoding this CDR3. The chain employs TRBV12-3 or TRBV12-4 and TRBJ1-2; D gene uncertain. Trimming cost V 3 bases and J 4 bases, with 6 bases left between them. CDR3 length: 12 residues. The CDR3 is CASSFSGYGYTF. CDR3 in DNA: TGTGCCAGCAGTTTCTCCGGCTATGGCTACACCTTC.

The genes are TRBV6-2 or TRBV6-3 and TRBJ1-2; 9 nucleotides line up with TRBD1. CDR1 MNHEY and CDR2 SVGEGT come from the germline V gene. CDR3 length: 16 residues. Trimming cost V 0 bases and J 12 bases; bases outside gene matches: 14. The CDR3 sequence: CASSYSSLDRGSRHTF. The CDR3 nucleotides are TGTGCCAGCAGTTACTCGAGTTTGGACAGGGGCTCCCGTCACACCTTC.

CDR3 DNA: TGCGCCAGCAGCCAAGATCTCCTCGGGGAGCTGTTTTTT. It encodes CASSQDLLGELFF. The chain combines TRBV4-1 with TRBJ2-2; no reliable D call. Germline CDR1 reads MGHRA; CDR2 reads YSYEKL. Between the trimmed V and J ends, which lost 0 bases and 7 bases, there was a span of 6 bases. The CDR3 is 13 amino acids.

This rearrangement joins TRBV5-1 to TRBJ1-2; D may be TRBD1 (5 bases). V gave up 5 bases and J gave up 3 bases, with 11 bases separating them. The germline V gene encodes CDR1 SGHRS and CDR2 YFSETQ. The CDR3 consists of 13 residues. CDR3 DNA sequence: TGCGCCAGCAGTAACGGACACCACTATGGCTACACCTTC. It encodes CASSNGHHYGYTF.

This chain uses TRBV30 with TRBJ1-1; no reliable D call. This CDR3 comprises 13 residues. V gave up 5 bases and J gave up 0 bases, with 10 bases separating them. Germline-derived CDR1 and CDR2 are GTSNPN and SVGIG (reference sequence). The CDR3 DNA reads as TGTGCCTGGGTTGCGCCCCTGAACACTGAAGCTTTCTTT. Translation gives CAWVAPLNTEAFF. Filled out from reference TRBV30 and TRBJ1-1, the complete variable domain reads SQTIHQWPATLVQPVGSPLSLECTVEGTSNPNLYWYRQAAGRGLQLLFYSVGIGQISSEVPQNLSASRPQDRQFILSSKKLLLSDSGFYLCAWVAPLNTEAFFGQGTRLTVV.

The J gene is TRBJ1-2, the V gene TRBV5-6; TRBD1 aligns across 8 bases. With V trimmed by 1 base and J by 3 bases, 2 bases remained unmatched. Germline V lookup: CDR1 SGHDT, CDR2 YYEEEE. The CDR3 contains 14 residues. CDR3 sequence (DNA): TGTGCCAGCAGCTTGCAGGGGGCTGACTATGGCTACACCTTC. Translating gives CASSLQGADYGYTF.

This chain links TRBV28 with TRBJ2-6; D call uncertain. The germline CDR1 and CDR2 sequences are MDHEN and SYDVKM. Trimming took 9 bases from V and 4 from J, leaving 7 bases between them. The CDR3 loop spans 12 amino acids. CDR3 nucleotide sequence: TGTGCCAGTTCGGTGGGGGCCAACGTCCTGACTTTC. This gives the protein CASSVGANVLTF.

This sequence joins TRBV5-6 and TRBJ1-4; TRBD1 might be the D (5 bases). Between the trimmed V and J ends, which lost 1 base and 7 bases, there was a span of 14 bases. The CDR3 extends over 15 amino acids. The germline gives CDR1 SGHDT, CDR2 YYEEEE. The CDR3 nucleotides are TGTGCCAGCAGCTTGTGGGGCAGGGCTGTTGAAAAACTGTTTTTT. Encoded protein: CASSLWGRAVEKLFF.

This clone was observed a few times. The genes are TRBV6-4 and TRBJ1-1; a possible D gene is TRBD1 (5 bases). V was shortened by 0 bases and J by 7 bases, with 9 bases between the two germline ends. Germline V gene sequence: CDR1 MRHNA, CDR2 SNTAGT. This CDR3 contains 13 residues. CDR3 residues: CASSDSPGDEAFF. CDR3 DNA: TGTGCCAGCAGTGACTCGCCGGGGGATGAAGCTTTCTTT.

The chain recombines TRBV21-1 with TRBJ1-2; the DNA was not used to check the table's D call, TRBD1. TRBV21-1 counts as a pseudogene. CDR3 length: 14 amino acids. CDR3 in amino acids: CASSKGQGDYGYTF. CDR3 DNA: TGTGCCAGCAGCAAGGGACAGGGGGACTATGGCTACACCTTC.

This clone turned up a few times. CDR3 nucleotides: TGTGCCAGCAGCAAAGAAAGGGACAGGGCCTGGGAGCAGTACTTC. It yields the protein CASSKERDRAWEQYF. The V gene is TRBV21-1, the J gene TRBJ2-7; the table names TRBD1, a call not compared with the DNA. TRBV21-1 is termed a pseudogene. The CDR3 consists of 15 residues.